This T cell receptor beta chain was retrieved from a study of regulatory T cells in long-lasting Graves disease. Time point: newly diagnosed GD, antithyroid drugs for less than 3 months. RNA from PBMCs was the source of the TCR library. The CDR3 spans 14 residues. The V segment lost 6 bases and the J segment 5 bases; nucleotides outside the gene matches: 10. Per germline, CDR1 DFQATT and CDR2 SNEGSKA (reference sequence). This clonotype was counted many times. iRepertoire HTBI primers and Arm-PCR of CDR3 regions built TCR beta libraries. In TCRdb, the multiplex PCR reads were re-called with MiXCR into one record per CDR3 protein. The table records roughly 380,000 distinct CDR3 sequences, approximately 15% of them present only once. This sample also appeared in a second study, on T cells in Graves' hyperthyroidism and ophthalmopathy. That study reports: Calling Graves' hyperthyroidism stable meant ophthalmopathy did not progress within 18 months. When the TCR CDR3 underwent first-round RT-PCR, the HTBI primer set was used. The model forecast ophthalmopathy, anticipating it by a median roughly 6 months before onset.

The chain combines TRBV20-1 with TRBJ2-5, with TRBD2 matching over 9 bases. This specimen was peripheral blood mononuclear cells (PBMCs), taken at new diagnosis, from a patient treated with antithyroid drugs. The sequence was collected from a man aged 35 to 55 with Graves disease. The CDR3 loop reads CSAKSGGPGETQYF. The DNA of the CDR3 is TGCAGTGCGAAGAGCGGGGGGCCAGGGGAGACCCAGTACTTC.